This T cell receptor (beta chain) was profiled in a study of somatic mutations in cytotoxic T cells in rheumatoid arthritis. Study context: Patient blood, which was peripheral blood collected as 30 ml EDTA, was drawn right after diagnosis and before any treatment started. Overall study findings and caveats: TRBV07 showed slight underrepresentation in rheumatoid arthritis patients, unadjusted for multiple comparisons. The targets (antigens) of the expanded CD8+ clones were not known.

A note on this clone: Its antigen is undetermined.

The investigators isolated CD4+ and CD8+ cells by positive magnetic bead selection and checked their purity by flow cytometry. Measured with immunoSEQ multiplex PCR; TCRdb has only the in-frame clones, and not every one. The sample contains 16,000 or so clones, around three quarters of which appear only once. The CDR3 contains 17 residues. The germline V gene has CDR1 SGDLS and CDR2 YYNGEE. Trimming left V 0 bases short and J 4 bases short, with 16 bases between. V and J are TRBV9 and TRBJ2-2; D might be TRBD2 (5 bases). Sequenced input: CD8+ T cells sorted from blood. The clonotype originates from an adult with rheumatoid arthritis. This CDR3 is CASSVVGGGTPTGELFF. Here the CDR3 DNA reads TGTGCCAGCAGCGTAGTAGGAGGAGGAACCCCCACCGGGGAGCTGTTTTTT. The whole variable domain, filled in from reference TRBV9 and TRBJ2-2, reads DSGVTQTPKHLITATGQRVTLRCSPRSGDLSVYWYQQSLDQGLQFLIQYYNGEERAKGNILERFSAQQFPDLHSELNLSSLELGDSALYFCASSVVGGGTPTGELFFGEGSRLTVL.